A selection of T cell receptor beta chains follows, all from one sample in a study of brain T cells in children with intractable seizures. Using immunoSEQ multiplex PCR, the repertoire was profiled, and TCRdb retains in-frame clones only, with some absent. The table includes 55,000 to 80,000 clones, approximately 94% detected once. The material was peripheral blood, obtained at surgery. The origin of the receptors is a boy less than two years old with focal cortical dysplasia and intractable seizures. Each CDR3 is given with its conserved first and last residue. Each record gives: CDR3 DNA, CDR3 protein, clone size, V gene, D gene, J gene, CDR3 length. A D gene is named only where the DNA matches it firmly. Rows may omit the clone size; those that give it use once, few, many or a size class.

DNA: TGTGCCAGCAGCCCCGTCCAGGGGAGGGACTATGGCTACACCTTC; CDR3: CASSPVQGRDYGYTF; size: -; V: TRBV27; D: -; J: TRBJ1-2; length: 15
DNA: TGTGCCACCAGTTCGGGAGCCGCAACTAATGAAAAACTGTTTTTT; CDR3: CATSSGAATNEKLFF; size: -; V: TRBV15; D: -; J: TRBJ1-4; length: 15
DNA: TGTGCCATCCGGGGGGAAGCCATGAACACTGAAGCTTTCTTT; CDR3: CAIRGEAMNTEAFF; size: -; V: TRBV10-3; D: -; J: TRBJ1-1; length: 14
DNA: TGCAGCTTGTCCCGGGACAGCCGGGCCCCGAACACTGAAGCTTTCTTT; CDR3: CSLSRDSRAPNTEAFF; size: once; V: TRBV29-1; D: TRBD1; J: TRBJ1-1; length: 16
DNA: TGTGCCAGCAGTTTATCGGGCAGGGCCTTCTATGGCTACACCTTC; CDR3: CASSLSGRAFYGYTF; size: -; V: TRBV27; D: -; J: TRBJ1-2; length: 15
DNA: TGCAGCGTTGAAGATATAGGTAGCGGGAACCTCTTAAGCAATGAGCAGTTCTTC; CDR3: CSVEDIGSGNLLSNEQFF; size: once; V: TRBV29-1; D: TRBD2; J: TRBJ2-1; length: 18
DNA: TGTGCCAGTATGCGGGTGAGCTCTAATCAGCCCCAGCATTTT; CDR3: CASMRVSSNQPQHF; size: -; V: TRBV19; D: -; J: TRBJ1-5; length: 14
DNA: TGTGCCAGCAGCCCCGGAGCAGGGTTCGCGAACACCGGGGAGCTGTTTTTT; CDR3: CASSPGAGFANTGELFF; size: -; V: TRBV28; D: -; J: TRBJ2-2; length: 17
DNA: TGTGCCAGTAGAGGCTACACCGGGGAGCTGTTTTTT; CDR3: CASRGYTGELFF; size: -; V: TRBV19; D: -; J: TRBJ2-2; length: 12
DNA: TGCAGCGCCCAAGGGGGGTCCGCAACTAATGAAAAACTGTTTTTT; CDR3: CSAQGGSATNEKLFF; size: -; V: TRBV29-1; D: -; J: TRBJ1-4; length: 15
DNA: TGTGCCAGCAGTGGCGGGACAGGGAGGAGAGGAAACATTCAGTACTTC; CDR3: CASSGGTGRRGNIQYF; size: -; V: TRBV28; D: TRBD1; J: TRBJ2-4; length: 16
DNA: TGCGCCAGCAGCTTACTACCTTCGACAGGGGGAAACATTCAGTACTTC; CDR3: CASSLLPSTGGNIQYF; size: -; V: TRBV5-1; D: TRBD1; J: TRBJ2-4; length: 16
DNA: TGTGCCAGCAGTACCGGACAGAGGCAAGAGACCCAGTACTTC; CDR3: CASSTGQRQETQYF; size: -; V: TRBV28; D: -; J: TRBJ2-5; length: 14
DNA: TGTGCCAGTAGTATGGGGACTAGCAATCCCCATGAGCAGTTCTTC; CDR3: CASSMGTSNPHEQFF; size: once; V: TRBV19; D: TRBD2; J: TRBJ2-1; length: 15
DNA: TGTGCCAGCAGCTTACGAGGACAGTCTATCTATGGCTACACCTTC; CDR3: CASSLRGQSIYGYTF; size: -; V: TRBV7-2; D: -; J: TRBJ1-2; length: 15
DNA: TGCGCCAGCAGTGACGGGACAGGAGTCAACTATGGCTACACCTTC; CDR3: CASSDGTGVNYGYTF; size: -; V: TRBV10-2; D: TRBD1; J: TRBJ1-2; length: 15
DNA: TGCGCCAGCAGCTGGACCCGGGACGGCGACGGGGAGCTGTTTTTT; CDR3: CASSWTRDGDGELFF; size: once; V: TRBV5-1; D: -; J: TRBJ2-2; length: 15
DNA: TGTGCCAGCAGCCCCGGACTAGCGGGAGCCTATGAGCAGTTCTTC; CDR3: CASSPGLAGAYEQFF; size: -; V: TRBV7-2; D: TRBD2; J: TRBJ2-1; length: 15
DNA: TGTGCCAGCTCACGACGACTAGCTCGGAGTGAAGTGAATGCCAAAAACATTCAGTACTTC; CDR3: CASSRRLARSEVNAKNIQYF; size: -; V: TRBV18; D: TRBD2; J: TRBJ2-4; length: 20
DNA: TGCAGTGCTAGTGGGGGCACTAGCCACAATGAGCAGTTCTTC; CDR3: CSASGGTSHNEQFF; size: -; V: TRBV20-1; D: -; J: TRBJ2-1; length: 14
DNA: TGTGCCAATTCAGCAGGGACAGGGTTCCACGAGCAGTACTTC; CDR3: CANSAGTGFHEQYF; size: -; V: TRBV28; D: TRBD1; J: TRBJ2-7; length: 14
DNA: TGTGCCAGCAAACGCGACAGGCGTTTCTCCTACGAGCAGTACTTC; CDR3: CASKRDRRFSYEQYF; size: -; V: TRBV7-9; D: -; J: TRBJ2-7; length: 15
DNA: TGTGCCAGCAGAAACGGGGGGGGGAGCAATCAGCCCCAGCATTTT; CDR3: CASRNGGGSNQPQHF; size: -; V: TRBV7-2; D: -; J: TRBJ1-5; length: 15
DNA: TGTGCCAGCCGGTTGGCCCGGGAGAGCTCCTACGAGCAGTACTTC; CDR3: CASRLARESSYEQYF; size: -; V: TRBV27; D: -; J: TRBJ2-7; length: 15
DNA: TGTGCCAGCAGGCCAGAAAGCGGGGGGGCCTACAATGAGCAGTTCTTC; CDR3: CASRPESGGAYNEQFF; size: -; V: TRBV9; D: TRBD2; J: TRBJ2-1; length: 16
DNA: TGTGCCAGCAGCTCCAGGAAGGTACAGGGATCGGGTAGGATTCAGTACTTC; CDR3: CASSSRKVQGSGRIQYF; size: -; V: TRBV7-8; D: -; J: TRBJ2-4; length: 17
DNA: TGCGCCAGCAGCCAGGGGACAGGCAACAATGAGCAGTTCTTC; CDR3: CASSQGTGNNEQFF; size: -; V: TRBV4-1; D: TRBD1; J: TRBJ2-1; length: 14
DNA: TGCGCCAGCAGCCCAACCGGGACAGGGTGGAACACTGAAGCTTTCTTT; CDR3: CASSPTGTGWNTEAFF; size: -; V: TRBV5-1; D: TRBD1; J: TRBJ1-1; length: 16
DNA: TGTGCCAGTACTCTAGCGGGGGGTTCCAATGAGCAGTTCTTC; CDR3: CASTLAGGSNEQFF; size: once; V: TRBV19; D: TRBD2; J: TRBJ2-1; length: 14
DNA: TGTGCCAGCAGTGACCATCTAGCGGGGGGCGGGGAGACCCAGTACTTC; CDR3: CASSDHLAGGGETQYF; size: -; V: TRBV6-1; D: TRBD2; J: TRBJ2-5; length: 16
DNA: TGCGCCAGCAGCTTGGCTTGGAGCACTGAAGCTTTCTTT; CDR3: CASSLAWSTEAFF; size: -; V: TRBV5-1; D: -; J: TRBJ1-1; length: 13
DNA: TGTGCCAGCAGCCAAGGACAGGGTAGGGATACGCAGTATTTT; CDR3: CASSQGQGRDTQYF; size: -; V: TRBV3-1/TRBV3-2; D: TRBD1; J: TRBJ2-3; length: 14
DNA: TGTGCCAGCAGCGTAGATCCGAGACATGAGCAGTTCTTC; CDR3: CASSVDPRHEQFF; size: -; V: TRBV9; D: -; J: TRBJ2-1; length: 13
DNA: TGTGCCAGCAGCCACCCCGGGCTAGCGGGGGTCTACGAGCAGTACTTC; CDR3: CASSHPGLAGVYEQYF; size: -; V: TRBV11-2; D: TRBD2; J: TRBJ2-7; length: 16
DNA: TGTGCCAGCAGTGAGACCCGGGACAGGGACGAGCAGTACTTC; CDR3: CASSETRDRDEQYF; size: -; V: TRBV6-1; D: TRBD1; J: TRBJ2-7; length: 14
DNA: TGTGCCAGCAGCCTCCCTTCCAGTGAAGCTTTCTTT; CDR3: CASSLPSSEAFF; size: -; V: TRBV13; D: -; J: TRBJ1-1; length: 12
DNA: TGTGCCAGCGAGGAGGGATATGCCCCCAACGAGCAGTACTTC; CDR3: CASEEGYAPNEQYF; size: -; V: TRBV21-1; D: -; J: TRBJ2-7; length: 14
DNA: TGTGCCAGCAGCTTAGAAGGGGGATACAATGAGCAGTTCTTC; CDR3: CASSLEGGYNEQFF; size: -; V: TRBV7-3; D: -; J: TRBJ2-1; length: 14
DNA: TGTGCCAGCAGTTTCGGCTACCAAGAGACCCAGTACTTC; CDR3: CASSFGYQETQYF; size: -; V: TRBV27; D: -; J: TRBJ2-5; length: 13
DNA: TGCGCCAGCAGCTCCAGGGGGCGGGAGGAGACCCAGTACTTC; CDR3: CASSSRGREETQYF; size: -; V: TRBV5-1; D: -; J: TRBJ2-5; length: 14
DNA: TGTGCCAGCAGCTTGGAAGTGAATTCACCCCTCCACTTT; CDR3: CASSLEVNSPLHF; size: -; V: TRBV5-6; D: -; J: TRBJ1-6; length: 13
DNA: TGTGCCAGCAGTGACGAGGTGATTCAGCCCCAGCATTTT; CDR3: CASSDEVIQPQHF; size: -; V: TRBV6-1; D: -; J: TRBJ1-5; length: 13
DNA: TGTGCCAGCAGTCTAAGGAGGGAAGCTGAAGCTTTCTTT; CDR3: CASSLRREAEAFF; size: -; V: TRBV28; D: -; J: TRBJ1-1; length: 13
DNA: TGTGCCAGCAGCCCCCGGGACAGTGGAGATAGCAATCAGCCCCAGCATTTT; CDR3: CASSPRDSGDSNQPQHF; size: -; V: TRBV5-8; D: TRBD1; J: TRBJ1-5; length: 17
DNA: TGTGCCAGCAGCTTCAACAGGGTTAACACTGAAGCTTTCTTT; CDR3: CASSFNRVNTEAFF; size: -; V: TRBV7-2; D: -; J: TRBJ1-1; length: 14
DNA: TGTGCCATCAGGGGGAATAGCGGGGAAGGGAACTCAGATACGCAGTATTTT; CDR3: CAIRGNSGEGNSDTQYF; size: once; V: TRBV10-3; D: TRBD2; J: TRBJ2-3; length: 17
DNA: TGCGCCAGCAGCTCATTACTAGCGAATGAGCAGTTCTTC; CDR3: CASSSLLANEQFF; size: -; V: TRBV5-1; D: TRBD2; J: TRBJ2-1; length: 13